The rows below give T cell receptor beta chains drawn from one sample of a study of control samples from healthy donors and cancer patients. Libraries were prepared by immunoSEQ multiplex PCR; TCRdb keeps only in-frame clonotypes and omits some of them. The sample consists of approximately 210,000 clones, roughly nine tenths of them appearing once. Sequences were obtained from blood. These receptors originate from a man aged 25 to 40 in good health. CDR3s include the opening cysteine and the closing phenylalanine or tryptophan. The D gene is left open where the match is weak. Where a row states a size, it is once, few, many or the class of an expanded clone; other rows omit it.

-	TRBV7-9	TRBJ2-1	TRBD2	CASSSRLATGDEQFF	TGTGCCAGCAGCTCGCGACTAGCCACTGGGGATGAGCAGTTCTTC
-	TRBV24-1	TRBJ2-7	TRBD1	CATSDPGTGVGEQYF	TGTGCCACCAGTGATCCCGGGACAGGGGTTGGGGAGCAGTACTTC
-	TRBV3-1/TRBV3-2	TRBJ2-1	TRBD2	CASSQVGGGQYNEQFF	TGTGCCAGCAGCCAAGTAGGCGGGGGGCAATACAATGAGCAGTTCTTC
-	TRBV14	TRBJ2-4	-	CASSQDVTIQYF	TGTGCCAGCAGCCAAGATGTCACCATTCAGTACTTC
-	TRBV11-1	TRBJ1-1	TRBD1	CASSSRDRMNTEAFF	TGTGCCAGCAGCTCCCGGGACAGGATGAACACTGAAGCTTTCTTT
once	TRBV6-5	TRBJ1-5	-	CASSLGREGNQPQHF	TGTGCCAGCAGTTTGGGAAGGGAAGGAAATCAGCCCCAGCATTTT
-	TRBV12-3/TRBV12-4	TRBJ1-3	-	CASSFGLGNTIYF	TGTGCCAGCAGTTTTGGGCTCGGAAACACCATATATTTT
-	TRBV7-9	TRBJ2-1	TRBD2	CASSAAGTSGVKQFF	TGTGCCAGCAGCGCGGCCGGGACTAGCGGGGTGAAGCAGTTCTTC
once	TRBV11-2	TRBJ2-1	-	CAITGGGQYNEQFF	TGTGCCATAACAGGAGGGGGTCAATACAATGAGCAGTTCTTC
-	TRBV9	TRBJ1-6	-	CASSQAGTLLHNSPLHF	TGTGCCAGCAGCCAAGCGGGTACATTGCTCCATAATTCACCCCTCCACTTT
once	TRBV21-1	TRBJ1-2	-	CASSKTRVHYGYTF	TGTGCCAGCAGCAAAACCCGGGTACACTATGGCTACACCTTC
-	TRBV28	TRBJ1-1	-	CAGGTGTTNTEAFF	TGTGCCGGCGGAACAGGGACAACTAACACTGAAGCTTTCTTT
-	TRBV25-1	TRBJ2-1	TRBD1	CASSDRTGVLNEQFF	TGTGCCAGCAGTGACCGGACAGGGGTATTGAATGAGCAGTTCTTC
-	TRBV30	TRBJ1-2	-	CAWTPQPFYGYTF	TGTGCCTGGACCCCTCAGCCCTTCTATGGCTACACCTTC
few	TRBV2	TRBJ2-3	TRBD2	CASMSGGWSTDTQYF	TGTGCCAGCATGAGCGGGGGATGGAGCACAGATACGCAGTATTTT
-	TRBV5-4	TRBJ2-3	TRBD2	CASSTGTSGGATDTQYF	TGTGCCAGCAGCACCGGGACTAGCGGGGGAGCCACAGATACGCAGTATTTT
-	TRBV3-1/TRBV3-2	TRBJ2-1	-	CASSQGWDNSNSNEQFF	TGTGCCAGCAGCCAAGGCTGGGACAACTCCAACTCAAATGAGCAGTTCTTC
-	TRBV2	TRBJ2-7	TRBD1	CASRPRTGGNEQYF	TGTGCCAGCAGGCCTCGCACAGGGGGCAACGAGCAGTACTTC
-	TRBV15	TRBJ2-2	-	CATSRDLLPDGELFF	TGTGCCACCAGCAGAGATTTGTTGCCGGACGGGGAGCTGTTTTTT
-	TRBV11-2	TRBJ2-2	TRBD2	CASSVGDYSFVTGELFF	TGTGCCAGCAGCGTGGGGGACTATTCCTTTGTAACCGGGGAGCTGTTTTTT
-	TRBV3-1/TRBV3-2	TRBJ1-2	-	CASSQSSLGGYTF	TGTGCCAGCAGCCAATCTTCCCTCGGGGGCTACACCTTC
-	TRBV15	TRBJ1-5	TRBD1	CATSRDRDSHSNQPQHF	TGTGCCACCAGCAGAGATCGGGACAGCCATAGCAATCAGCCCCAGCATTTT
-	TRBV2	TRBJ2-2	-	CASSVGATGELFF	TGTGCCAGCAGTGTGGGGGCGACCGGGGAGCTGTTTTTT
-	TRBV6-5	TRBJ1-4	TRBD1	CASSYSFRQGNEKLFF	TGTGCCAGCAGTTACTCCTTTAGACAGGGCAATGAAAAACTGTTTTTT
few	TRBV4-1	TRBJ2-7	TRBD1	CASSLWDREAYEQYF	TGCGCCAGCAGCCTTTGGGACAGGGAAGCCTACGAGCAGTACTTC
-	TRBV5-6	TRBJ1-2	TRBD1	CASSDRTGREYGYTF	TGTGCCAGCAGTGATAGGACAGGGAGGGAATATGGCTACACCTTC
once	TRBV16	TRBJ1-5	TRBD1	CASSQSGQGSGRQPQHF	TGTGCCAGCAGCCAATCAGGACAGGGTTCGGGGAGGCAGCCCCAGCATTTT
-	TRBV7-9	TRBJ2-2	TRBD1	CASSMAQGQGYTTNTGELFF	TGTGCCAGCAGCATGGCCCAGGGACAGGGTTATACAACGAACACCGGGGAGCTGTTTTTT
-	TRBV6-1	TRBJ2-4	TRBD1	CASSEAPGQGALKNIQYF	TGTGCCAGCAGTGAAGCCCCGGGACAGGGGGCTTTAAAAAACATTCAGTACTTC
-	TRBV6-5	TRBJ1-5	-	CASSYLPDQPQHF	TGTGCCAGCAGTTATCTCCCCGATCAGCCCCAGCATTTT
-	TRBV27	TRBJ2-6	-	CASSLSSGSGANVLTF	TGTGCCAGCAGTTTATCCTCGGGGTCTGGGGCCAACGTCCTGACTTTC
-	TRBV5-1	TRBJ1-4	TRBD1	CASSFSGTVNEKLFF	TGCGCCAGCAGCTTTTCCGGGACAGTTAATGAAAAACTGTTTTTT
-	TRBV12-3/TRBV12-4	TRBJ1-2	-	CASSPDWGYGYTF	TGTGCCAGCAGTCCAGACTGGGGCTATGGCTACACCTTC
-	TRBV30	TRBJ2-7	-	CAWSASTYEQYF	TGTGCCTGGAGCGCTTCCACCTACGAGCAGTACTTC
-	TRBV5-5	TRBJ2-7	-	CASSHPQPSYEQYF	TGTGCCAGCAGCCATCCGCAGCCTTCCTACGAGCAGTACTTC
-	TRBV24-1	TRBJ2-7	TRBD2	CATSENRAGVYEQYF	TGTGCCACCAGTGAAAATCGAGCGGGGGTGTACGAGCAGTACTTC